The sequence of this T cell receptor beta chain was determined in a study of T cells in Graves' hyperthyroidism and ophthalmopathy. The length of the CDR3 is 13 residues. The germline gives CDR1 DFQATT, CDR2 SNEGSKA (reference sequence). V was shortened by 6 bases and J by 4 bases, with 13 bases between the two germline ends. This clonotype was recorded at least ten times. Uncontrolled infection, other autoimmune disease, pregnancy or lactation barred patients from enrollment. Diagnoses rested on clinical symptoms, serum thyroxine and TRAb, thyroid ultrasound and orbital computed tomography. Using RNA transcripts as the source, TCR beta CDR3 regions were amplified. A set of HTBI primers served as the primers for a first-round RT-PCR of the TCR CDR3. TCRdb reprocessed the multiplex PCR reads via MiXCR and lists one record per CDR3 protein. The sample lists about 560,000 distinct CDR3 sequences, approximately 16% occurring once.

The chain employs TRBV20-1 and TRBJ2-1; D ambiguous. The sequenced material came from blood. The origin of this receptor is a woman aged 18-29 years with Graves' hyperthyroidism. CDR3 in DNA: TGCAGTGCCGAGTATCCGGAGTACAATGAGCAGTTCTTC. Translated, it gives CSAEYPEYNEQFF.